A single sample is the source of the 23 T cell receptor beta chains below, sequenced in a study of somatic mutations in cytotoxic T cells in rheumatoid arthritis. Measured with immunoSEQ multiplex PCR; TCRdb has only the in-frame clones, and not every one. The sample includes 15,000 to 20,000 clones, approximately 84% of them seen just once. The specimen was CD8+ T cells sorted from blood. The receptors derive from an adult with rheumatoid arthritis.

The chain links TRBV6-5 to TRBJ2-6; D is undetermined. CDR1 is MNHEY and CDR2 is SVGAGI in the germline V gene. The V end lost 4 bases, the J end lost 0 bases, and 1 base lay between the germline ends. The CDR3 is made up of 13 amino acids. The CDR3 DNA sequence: TGTGCCAGCAGTTCCTCTGGGGCCAACGTCCTGACTTTC. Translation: CASSSSGANVLTF.

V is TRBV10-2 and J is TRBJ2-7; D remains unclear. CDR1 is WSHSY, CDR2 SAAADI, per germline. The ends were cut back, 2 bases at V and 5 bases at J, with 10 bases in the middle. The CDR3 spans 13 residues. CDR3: CASSERAANEQYF. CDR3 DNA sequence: TGCGCCAGCAGTGAGAGGGCAGCAAACGAGCAGTACTTC.

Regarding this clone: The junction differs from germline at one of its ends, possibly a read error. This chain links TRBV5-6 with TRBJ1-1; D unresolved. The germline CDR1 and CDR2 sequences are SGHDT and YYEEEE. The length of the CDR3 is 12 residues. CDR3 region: CASSLANNEAFF. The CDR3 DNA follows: TGTGCCAGCAGCTTGGCCAACAATGAAGCTTTCTTT.

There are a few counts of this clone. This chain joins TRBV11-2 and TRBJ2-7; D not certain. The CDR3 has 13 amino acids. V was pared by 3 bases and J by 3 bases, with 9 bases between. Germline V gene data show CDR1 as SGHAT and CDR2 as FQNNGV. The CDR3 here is CASSFAENYEQYF. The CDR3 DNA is TGTGCCAGCAGCTTTGCCGAAAACTACGAGCAGTACTTC.

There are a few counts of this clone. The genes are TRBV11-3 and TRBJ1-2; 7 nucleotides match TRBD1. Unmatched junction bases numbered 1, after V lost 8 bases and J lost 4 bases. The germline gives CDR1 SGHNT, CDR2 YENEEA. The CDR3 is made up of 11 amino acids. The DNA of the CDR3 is TGTGCCAGCGGGACAGTCTATGGCTACACCTTC. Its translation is CASGTVYGYTF.

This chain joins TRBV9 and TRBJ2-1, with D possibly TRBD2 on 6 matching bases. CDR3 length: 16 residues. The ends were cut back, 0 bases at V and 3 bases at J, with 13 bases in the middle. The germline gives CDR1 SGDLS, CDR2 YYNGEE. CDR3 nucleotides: TGTGCCAGCAGCGTAGGAGGAGCGGGCGTCTACAATGAGCAGTTCTTC. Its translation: CASSVGGAGVYNEQFF.

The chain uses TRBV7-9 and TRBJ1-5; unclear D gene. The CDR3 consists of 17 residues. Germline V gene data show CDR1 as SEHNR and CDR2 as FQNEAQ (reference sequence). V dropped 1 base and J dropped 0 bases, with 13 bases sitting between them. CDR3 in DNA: TGTGCCAGCAGCTTAGTTGGGTCAGGCCTTAGCAATCAGCCCCAGCATTTT. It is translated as CASSLVGSGLSNQPQHF.

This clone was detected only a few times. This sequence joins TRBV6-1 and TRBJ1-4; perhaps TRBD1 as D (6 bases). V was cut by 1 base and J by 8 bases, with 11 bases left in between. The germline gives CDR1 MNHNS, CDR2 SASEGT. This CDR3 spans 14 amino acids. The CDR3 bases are TGTGCCAGCAGTGAAGGGCAGGGGCACGAAAAACTGTTTTTT. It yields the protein CASSEGQGHEKLFF.

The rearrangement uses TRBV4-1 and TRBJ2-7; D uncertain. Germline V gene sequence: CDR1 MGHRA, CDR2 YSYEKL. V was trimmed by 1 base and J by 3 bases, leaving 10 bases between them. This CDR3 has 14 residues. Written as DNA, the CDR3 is TGCGCCAGCAGCCAAGTAGGGCAGTTCTACGAGCAGTACTTC. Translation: CASSQVGQFYEQYF.

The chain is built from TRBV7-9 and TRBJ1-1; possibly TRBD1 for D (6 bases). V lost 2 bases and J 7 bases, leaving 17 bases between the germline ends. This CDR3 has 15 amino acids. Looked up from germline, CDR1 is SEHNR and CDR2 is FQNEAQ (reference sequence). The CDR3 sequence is CASSLLSAGGHEAFF. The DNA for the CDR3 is TGTGCCAGCAGCTTACTCAGCGCGGGGGGGCATGAAGCTTTCTTT. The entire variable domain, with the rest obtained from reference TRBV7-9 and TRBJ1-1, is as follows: DTGVSQNPRHKITKRGQNVTFRCDPISEHNRLYWYRQTLGQGPEFLTYFQNEAQLEKSRLLSDRFSAERPKGSFSTLEIQRTEQGDSAMYLCASSLLSAGGHEAFFGQGTRLTVV.

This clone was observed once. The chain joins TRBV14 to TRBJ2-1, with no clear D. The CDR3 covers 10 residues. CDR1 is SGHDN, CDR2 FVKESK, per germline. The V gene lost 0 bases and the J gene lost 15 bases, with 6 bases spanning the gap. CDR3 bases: TGTGCCAGCAGCCAAGAACCGTGGTTCTTC. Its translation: CASSQEPWFF.

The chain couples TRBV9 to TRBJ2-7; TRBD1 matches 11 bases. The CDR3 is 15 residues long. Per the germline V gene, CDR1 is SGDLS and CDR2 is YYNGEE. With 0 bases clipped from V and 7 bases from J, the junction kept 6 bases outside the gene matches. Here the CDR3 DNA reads TGTGCCAGCAGCGTAGTGGACAGGGGGCTAGGGGAGCAGTACTTC. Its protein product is CASSVVDRGLGEQYF.

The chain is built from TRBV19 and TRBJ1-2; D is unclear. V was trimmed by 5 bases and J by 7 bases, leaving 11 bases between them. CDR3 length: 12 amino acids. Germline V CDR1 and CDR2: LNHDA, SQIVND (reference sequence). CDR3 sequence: CASSSPQVGYTF. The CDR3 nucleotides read TGTGCCAGTAGTTCCCCGCAGGTTGGCTACACCTTC.

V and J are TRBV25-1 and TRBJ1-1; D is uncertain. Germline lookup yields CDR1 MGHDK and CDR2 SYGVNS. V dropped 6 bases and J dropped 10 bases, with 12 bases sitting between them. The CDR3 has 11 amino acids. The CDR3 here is CASSHDMGAFF. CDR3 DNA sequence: TGTGCCAGCAGCCACGACATGGGAGCTTTCTTT.

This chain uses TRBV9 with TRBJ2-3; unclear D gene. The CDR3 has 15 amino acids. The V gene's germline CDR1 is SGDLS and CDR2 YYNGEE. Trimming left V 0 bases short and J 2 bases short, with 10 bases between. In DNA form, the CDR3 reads TGTGCCAGCAGCGTAGCCCGGTTTTTCACAGATACGCAGTATTTT. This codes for CASSVARFFTDTQYF.

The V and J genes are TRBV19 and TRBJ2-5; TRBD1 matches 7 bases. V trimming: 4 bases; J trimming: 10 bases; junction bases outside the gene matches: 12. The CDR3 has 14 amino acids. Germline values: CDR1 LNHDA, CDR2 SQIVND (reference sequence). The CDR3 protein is CASSTGQALEGQYF. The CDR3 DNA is TGTGCCAGTAGTACCGGACAGGCCTTAGAGGGCCAGTACTTC.

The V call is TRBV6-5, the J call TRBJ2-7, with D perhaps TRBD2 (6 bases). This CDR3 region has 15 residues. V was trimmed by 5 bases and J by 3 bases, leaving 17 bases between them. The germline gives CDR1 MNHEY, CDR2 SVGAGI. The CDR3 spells CASSRPPGLIYEQYF. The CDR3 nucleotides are TGTGCCAGCAGTCGGCCCCCGGGACTCATCTACGAGCAGTACTTC.

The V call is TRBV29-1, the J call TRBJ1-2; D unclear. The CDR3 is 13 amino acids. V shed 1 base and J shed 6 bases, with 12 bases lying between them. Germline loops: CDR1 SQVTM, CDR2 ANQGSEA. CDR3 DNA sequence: TGCAGCGTTGAAGGGGATGTTATCGATGGCTACACCTTC. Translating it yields CSVEGDVIDGYTF. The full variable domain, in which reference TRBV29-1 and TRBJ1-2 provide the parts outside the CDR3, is SAVISQKPSRDICQRGTSLTIQCQVDSQVTMMFWYRQQPGQSLTLIATANQGSEATYESGFVIDKFPISRPNLTFSTLTVSNMSPEDSSIYLCSVEGDVIDGYTFGSGTRLTVV.

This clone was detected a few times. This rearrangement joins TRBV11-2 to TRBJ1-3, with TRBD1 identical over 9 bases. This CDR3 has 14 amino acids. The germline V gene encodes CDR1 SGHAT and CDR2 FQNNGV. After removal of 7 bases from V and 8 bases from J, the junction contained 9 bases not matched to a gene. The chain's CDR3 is CASITGGRSDTIYF. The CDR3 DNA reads TGTGCCAGCATCACAGGGGGCAGGTCGGACACCATATATTTT.

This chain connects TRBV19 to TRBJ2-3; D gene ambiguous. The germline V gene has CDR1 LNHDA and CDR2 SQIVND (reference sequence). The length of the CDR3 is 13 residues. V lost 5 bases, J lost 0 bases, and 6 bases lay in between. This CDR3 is CASSLTSTDTQYF. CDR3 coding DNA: TGTGCCAGTAGTTTGACTAGCACAGATACGCAGTATTTT.

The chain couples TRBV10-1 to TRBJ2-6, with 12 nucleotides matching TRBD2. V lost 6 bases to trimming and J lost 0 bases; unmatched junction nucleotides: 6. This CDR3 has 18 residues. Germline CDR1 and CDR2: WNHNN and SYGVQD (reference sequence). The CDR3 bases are TGCGCCAGCAGGGGACTAGCGGGCCAGATCTCTGGGGCCAACGTCCTGACTTTC. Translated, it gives CASRGLAGQISGANVLTF.

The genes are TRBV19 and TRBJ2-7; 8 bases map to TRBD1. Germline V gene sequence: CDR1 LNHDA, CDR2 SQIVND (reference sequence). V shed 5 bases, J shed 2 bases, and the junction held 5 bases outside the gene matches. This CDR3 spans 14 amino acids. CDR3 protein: CASSPWTGPYEQYF. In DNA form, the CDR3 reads TGTGCCAGTAGTCCATGGACAGGGCCCTACGAGCAGTACTTC.

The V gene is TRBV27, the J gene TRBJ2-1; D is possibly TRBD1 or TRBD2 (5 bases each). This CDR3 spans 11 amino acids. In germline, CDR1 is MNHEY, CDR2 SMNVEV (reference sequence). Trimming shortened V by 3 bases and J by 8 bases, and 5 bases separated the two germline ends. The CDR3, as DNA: TGTGCCAGCAGTTTGGGGGATGAGCAGTTCTTC. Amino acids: CASSLGDEQFF.